The 16 T cell receptor beta chains below come from one sample, sequenced in a study of blood T cell repertoires in COVID-19. TCRdb's table, derived via immunoSEQ multiplex PCR, lists solely in-frame clones and lacks some. The data show about 160,000 clones, with approximately 79% seen just once and roughly a fifth held by the top ten. The sample comprised peripheral blood. These receptors all come from a woman older than 75 with acute or convalescent COVID-19.

By share, this clone ranks as medium-sized. J is TRBJ2-3 and V is TRBV7-9; 16 nucleotides match TRBD2. CDR1 and CDR2 from the germline V gene are SEHNR and FQNEAQ (reference sequence). J lost 1 base, V lost 5 bases, and 9 bases had no gene match. The CDR3 consists of 19 residues. The CDR3 bases are TGTGCCAGCAGCCCCGGGACTAGCGGGGGGGCCCCCGGCACAGATACGCAGTATTTT. Protein: CASSPGTSGGAPGTDTQYF. Full variable domain (rest looked up from reference TRBV7-9 and TRBJ2-3): DTGVSQNPRHKITKRGQNVTFRCDPISEHNRLYWYRQTLGQGPEFLTYFQNEAQLEKSRLLSDRFSAERPKGSFSTLEIQRTEQGDSAMYLCASSPGTSGGAPGTDTQYFGPGTRLTVL.

The genes are TRBV30 and TRBJ2-2; D is undetermined. Germline CDR1 reads GTSNPN; CDR2 reads SVGIG (reference sequence). This CDR3 comprises 14 residues. Trimming removed 2 bases at V and 6 bases at J, with 13 bases between. The CDR3 is CAWSRSSRAGELFF. CDR3 coding DNA: TGTGCCTGGAGTAGGTCTAGTCGGGCCGGGGAGCTGTTTTTT. Filled out from reference TRBV30 and TRBJ2-2, the complete variable domain reads SQTIHQWPATLVQPVGSPLSLECTVEGTSNPNLYWYRQAAGRGLQLLFYSVGIGQISSEVPQNLSASRPQDRQFILSSKKLLLSDSGFYLCAWSRSSRAGELFFGEGSRLTVL.

The chain uses TRBV6-5 and TRBJ1-1, with D maybe TRBD1 (6 bases). Trimming pared 9 bases from V and 5 bases from J, leaving 13 bases between. The CDR3 extends over 12 amino acids. Germline assignment: CDR1 MNHEY and CDR2 SVGAGI. The CDR3 sequence is CASEQGETEAFF. The CDR3 DNA follows: TGTGCCAGTGAACAGGGTGAGACTGAAGCTTTCTTT.

The rearrangement uses TRBV19 and TRBJ2-7, with D maybe TRBD1 (6 bases). Trimming pared 1 base from V and 2 bases from J, leaving 6 bases between. The CDR3 length is 13 residues. Germline V CDR1 and CDR2: LNHDA, SQIVND (reference sequence). CDR3 DNA: TGTGCCAGTAGTATAGGGGACACCTACGAGCAGTACTTC. This encodes CASSIGDTYEQYF.

The chain couples TRBV7-2 to TRBJ1-4; TRBD1 might be the D (5 bases). Germline V gene sequence: CDR1 SGHTA, CDR2 FQGNSA. V was cut by 8 bases and J by 5 bases, with 12 bases left in between. CDR3 length: 13 residues. CDR3 sequence (DNA): TGTGCCAGCTCACGACAGCCAAATGAAAAACTGTTTTTT. Translation: CASSRQPNEKLFF.

V and J are TRBV5-4 and TRBJ1-6; D not resolved. CDR1 is SGHNT, CDR2 YYREEE, per germline (reference sequence). CDR3 length: 16 amino acids. Trimming took off 5 bases at V and 0 bases at J, with 12 bases between the two ends. Here the CDR3 reads CASRSTRNSYNSPLHF. The CDR3 nucleotides read TGTGCCAGCAGGTCCACCAGGAACTCCTATAATTCACCCCTCCACTTT.

The chain couples TRBV10-1 to TRBJ2-3, with 12 bases that match TRBD2. This CDR3 contains 15 residues. The J segment lost 4 bases and the V segment lost 5 bases, leaving 4 bases of the junction unmatched. Germline CDR1 is WNHNN and CDR2 is SYGVQD (reference sequence). The CDR3, as DNA: TGCGCCAGCAGTCAGGGACTAGCGGGTGCAGATACGCAGTATTTT. Protein product: CASSQGLAGADTQYF.

The genes are TRBV7-9 and TRBJ2-3, with TRBD2 as a possible D gene (7 bases). CDR3 size: 16 residues. Trimming left V 2 bases short and J 2 bases short, with 14 bases between. CDR1 SEHNR and CDR2 FQNEAQ come from the germline V gene (reference sequence). The CDR3 DNA is TGTGCCAGCAGCTTATGGGCGGGGGCCAACACAGATACGCAGTATTTT. Translating gives CASSLWAGANTDTQYF.

The rearrangement joins TRBV3-1 (or the pseudogene TRBV3-2) to TRBJ2-1; D unresolved. This CDR3 has 13 residues. The germline V gene has CDR1 LGHDT and CDR2 YNNKEL (reference sequence). V gave up 4 bases and J gave up 10 bases, with 14 bases separating them. In nucleotides, the CDR3 is TGTGCCAGCAGCCTCCTCCTAAAAACCGAGCAGTTCTTC. Translating it yields CASSLLLKTEQFF.

The rearrangement uses TRBV5-5 and TRBJ2-2, with TRBD2 as a possible D gene (5 bases). Trimming removed 0 bases from V and 1 base from J, with 10 bases in between. Germline V CDR1 and CDR2: SGHKS, YYEKEE (reference sequence). This CDR3 region has 16 residues. The CDR3 DNA reads as TGTGCCAGCAGCTTGGGGGCGGGCAGGAACACCGGGGAGCTGTTTTTT. Protein: CASSLGAGRNTGELFF.

The gene calls are TRBV5-1 and TRBJ1-1; D might be TRBD1 (5 bases). Looked up from germline, CDR1 is SGHRS and CDR2 is YFSETQ. Trimming took off 2 bases at V and 3 bases at J, with 11 bases between the two ends. The CDR3 extends over 14 amino acids. This chain's CDR3 is CASSLKGMDTEAFF. CDR3 bases: TGCGCCAGCAGCTTAAAGGGGATGGACACTGAAGCTTTCTTT.

The count of this clone is one. The J gene is TRBJ1-1, the V gene TRBV10-3, with 12 bases lining up with TRBD1. The CDR3 is made up of 20 amino acids. Germline values: CDR1 ENHRY, CDR2 SYGVKD. The V and J ends lost 6 bases and 0 bases, in that order; junction bases with no gene match: 17. The CDR3 DNA reads as TGTGCCATCAGGCCGGGACAGGGGGCCCGTGCTTCCGAGATGAACACTGAAGCTTTCTTT. Its protein is CAIRPGQGARASEMNTEAFF.

The CDR3 region has the DNA TGTGCCTGGGAGACAGGGGGGAAGACCCAGTACTTC. It codes for CAWETGGKTQYF. The chain couples TRBV30 to TRBJ2-5; 9 bases fit TRBD1. The germline V gene has CDR1 GTSNPN and CDR2 SVGIG (reference sequence). The trim removed 5 bases at V and 6 bases at J, leaving 4 bases unmatched. The CDR3 has 12 amino acids.

The chain joins TRBV9 to TRBJ2-1; TRBD2 agrees at 7 bases. The CDR3 length is 15 residues. The junction had 4 bases not matched to a gene; V was cut back by 4 bases and J by 0 bases. From germline, CDR1 is SGDLS and CDR2 YYNGEE. CDR3 in DNA: TGTGCCAGCAGCCCCGGGGGGAGCTCCTACAATGAGCAGTTCTTC. Its translation: CASSPGGSSYNEQFF.

V and J are TRBV6-6 and TRBJ2-1; no clear D. Germline loops: CDR1 MNHNY, CDR2 SVGAGI (reference sequence). The CDR3 loop spans 13 amino acids. V was pared by 0 bases and J by 9 bases, with 9 bases between. The CDR3 loop reads CASSYSITSEQFF. The CDR3 region has the DNA TGTGCCAGCAGTTACTCGATAACCAGTGAGCAGTTCTTC.

This clone was seen only a few times. The V gene is TRBV5-1, the J gene TRBJ1-2; D remains ambiguous. The V end lost 0 bases, the J end lost 4 bases, and 13 bases lay between the germline ends. The CDR3 sequence is 15 residues long. Germline CDR1 reads SGHRS; CDR2 reads YFSETQ. In DNA form, the CDR3 reads TGCGCCAGCAGCTTGGGAAGTTCGGAGCCCTATGGCTACACCTTC. Its protein is CASSLGSSEPYGYTF.